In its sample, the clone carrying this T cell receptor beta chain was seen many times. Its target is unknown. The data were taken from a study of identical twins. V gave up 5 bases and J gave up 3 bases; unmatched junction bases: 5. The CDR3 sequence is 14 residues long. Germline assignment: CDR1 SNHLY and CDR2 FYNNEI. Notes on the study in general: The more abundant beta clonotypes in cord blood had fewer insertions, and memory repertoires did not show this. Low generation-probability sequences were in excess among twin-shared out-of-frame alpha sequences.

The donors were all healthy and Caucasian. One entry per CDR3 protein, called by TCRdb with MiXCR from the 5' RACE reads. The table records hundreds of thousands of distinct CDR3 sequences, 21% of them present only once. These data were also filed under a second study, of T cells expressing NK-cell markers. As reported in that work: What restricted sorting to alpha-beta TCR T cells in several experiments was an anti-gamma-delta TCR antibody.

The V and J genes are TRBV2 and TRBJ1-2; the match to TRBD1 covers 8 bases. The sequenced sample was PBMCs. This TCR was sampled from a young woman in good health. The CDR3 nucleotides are TGTGCCAGCAGTCAGGGGGCGAGAGACTATGGCTACACCTTC. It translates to CASSQGARDYGYTF.